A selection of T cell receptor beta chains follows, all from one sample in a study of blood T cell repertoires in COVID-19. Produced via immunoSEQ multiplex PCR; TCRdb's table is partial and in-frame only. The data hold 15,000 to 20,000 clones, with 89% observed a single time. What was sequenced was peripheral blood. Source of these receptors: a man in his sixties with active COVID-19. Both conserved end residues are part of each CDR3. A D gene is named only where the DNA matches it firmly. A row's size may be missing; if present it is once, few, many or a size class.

CDR3 protein: CASSPTALGEGEKLFF
CDR3 DNA: TGTGCCAGCAGCCCAACGGCGTTAGGGGAGGGTGAAAAACTGTTTTTT
J gene: TRBJ1-4
CDR3 length: 16
D gene: .
clone size: .
V gene: TRBV7-9

CDR3 protein: CASTQGPSYVSSYNSPLHF
CDR3 DNA: TGTGCCAGCACACAGGGGCCATCCTACGTTAGCTCCTATAATTCACCCCTCCACTTT
J gene: TRBJ1-6
CDR3 length: 19
D gene: TRBD1
clone size: .
V gene: TRBV2

CDR3 protein: CAISLSTYTDTQYF
CDR3 DNA: TGTGCCATCAGCCTTAGCACTTACACAGATACGCAGTATTTT
J gene: TRBJ2-3
CDR3 length: 14
D gene: .
clone size: .
V gene: TRBV10-3

CDR3 protein: CASSRTSGSTDTQYF
CDR3 DNA: TGTGCCAGCAGCCGTACTAGCGGGAGCACAGATACGCAGTATTTT
J gene: TRBJ2-3
CDR3 length: 15
D gene: TRBD2
clone size: .
V gene: TRBV7-2

CDR3 protein: CAIRGTGGYGYTF
CDR3 DNA: TGTGCCATCAGGGGAACAGGGGGCTATGGCTACACCTTC
J gene: TRBJ1-2
CDR3 length: 13
D gene: TRBD1
clone size: once
V gene: TRBV10-3

CDR3 protein: CASSQPGQGIYEQYF
CDR3 DNA: TGCGCCAGCAGCCAACCGGGACAGGGGATCTACGAGCAGTACTTC
J gene: TRBJ2-7
CDR3 length: 15
D gene: TRBD1
clone size: once
V gene: TRBV4-3

CDR3 protein: CASSLKGLEQFF
CDR3 DNA: TGCGCCAGCAGCTTGAAGGGGCTCGAGCAGTTCTTC
J gene: TRBJ2-1
CDR3 length: 12
D gene: .
clone size: .
V gene: TRBV5-1

CDR3 protein: CAISDLIAGSSYNEQFF
CDR3 DNA: TGTGCCATCAGTGATCTAATAGCGGGTAGCTCCTACAATGAGCAGTTCTTC
J gene: TRBJ2-1
CDR3 length: 17
D gene: TRBD2
clone size: .
V gene: TRBV10-3

CDR3 protein: CSVSAGELFF
CDR3 DNA: TGCAGCGTGTCGGCCGGGGAGCTGTTTTTT
J gene: TRBJ2-2
CDR3 length: 10
D gene: .
clone size: .
V gene: TRBV29-1

CDR3 protein: CASSTSGAQETQYF
CDR3 DNA: TGTGCCAGTTCCACTAGCGGGGCCCAAGAGACCCAGTACTTC
J gene: TRBJ2-5
CDR3 length: 14
D gene: TRBD2
clone size: .
V gene: TRBV19

CDR3 protein: CASSVALAGLYEQFF
CDR3 DNA: TGTGCCAGCAGCGTGGCTCTAGCGGGTCTCTATGAGCAGTTCTTC
J gene: TRBJ2-1
CDR3 length: 15
D gene: TRBD2
clone size: .
V gene: TRBV9

CDR3 protein: CAIAGTNRGQPQHF
CDR3 DNA: TGTGCCATCGCAGGGACAAATCGGGGTCAGCCCCAGCATTTT
J gene: TRBJ1-5
CDR3 length: 14
D gene: .
clone size: .
V gene: TRBV28

CDR3 protein: CASPPERTYYGYTF
CDR3 DNA: TGTGCCAGCCCCCCCGAGCGGACGTACTATGGCTACACCTTC
J gene: TRBJ1-2
CDR3 length: 14
D gene: .
clone size: .
V gene: TRBV2

CDR3 protein: CASSRPEGETEAFF
CDR3 DNA: TGTGCCAGCAGCCGCCCTGAAGGGGAAACTGAAGCTTTCTTT
J gene: TRBJ1-1
CDR3 length: 14
D gene: .
clone size: .
V gene: TRBV14

CDR3 protein: CASSQWGTGGISRPLHF
CDR3 DNA: TGTGCCAGCAGCCAGTGGGGGACAGGTGGGATCAGTAGACCCCTCCACTTT
J gene: TRBJ1-6
CDR3 length: 17
D gene: .
clone size: .
V gene: TRBV21-1

CDR3 protein: CASSPPSGGADEQYF
CDR3 DNA: TGTGCCAGCTCACCACCTAGCGGGGGGGCGGACGAGCAGTACTTC
J gene: TRBJ2-7
CDR3 length: 15
D gene: TRBD2
clone size: .
V gene: TRBV18

CDR3 protein: CASSETGLMSSPLHF
CDR3 DNA: TGTGCCAGCAGCGAGACAGGTCTGATGAGCTCACCCCTCCACTTT
J gene: TRBJ1-6
CDR3 length: 15
D gene: .
clone size: .
V gene: TRBV5-5

CDR3 protein: CASSSGGEKLFF
CDR3 DNA: TGTGCCAGCAGCTCAGGCGGGGAAAAACTGTTTTTT
J gene: TRBJ1-4
CDR3 length: 12
D gene: .
clone size: .
V gene: TRBV28

CDR3 protein: CASSISGRDYGYTF
CDR3 DNA: TGTGCCAGTAGTATATCGGGGCGGGATTATGGCTACACCTTC
J gene: TRBJ1-2
CDR3 length: 14
D gene: .
clone size: .
V gene: TRBV19

CDR3 protein: CASDEGGNNEKLFF
CDR3 DNA: TGTGCCAGCGATGAAGGGGGTAATAATGAAAAACTGTTTTTT
J gene: TRBJ1-4
CDR3 length: 14
D gene: .
clone size: .
V gene: TRBV28

CDR3 protein: CASRVARLVLSYEQYF
CDR3 DNA: TGTGCCAGCAGGGTTGCCCGACTAGTTTTGTCCTACGAGCAGTACTTC
J gene: TRBJ2-7
CDR3 length: 16
D gene: .
clone size: once
V gene: TRBV2

CDR3 protein: CASSFAYSYEREPDTQYF
CDR3 DNA: TGTGCCAGCAGTTTTGCGTACAGTTACGAGCGGGAGCCAGATACGCAGTATTTT
J gene: TRBJ2-3
CDR3 length: 18
D gene: TRBD2
clone size: .
V gene: TRBV27

CDR3 protein: CASSRESGQKLFF
CDR3 DNA: TGTGCCAGCAGCAGAGAGTCGGGTCAAAAACTGTTTTTT
J gene: TRBJ1-4
CDR3 length: 13
D gene: .
clone size: .
V gene: TRBV7-2

CDR3 protein: CASSLGTGYEQYF
CDR3 DNA: TGCGCCAGCAGCTTGGGGACAGGGTACGAGCAGTACTTC
J gene: TRBJ2-7
CDR3 length: 13
D gene: TRBD1
clone size: medium-sized
V gene: TRBV5-1

CDR3 protein: CASTVETQYF
CDR3 DNA: TGTGCCAGCACGGTTGAGACCCAGTACTTC
J gene: TRBJ2-5
CDR3 length: 10
D gene: .
clone size: .
V gene: TRBV2

CDR3 protein: CASSLALTSGVRTDTQYF
CDR3 DNA: TGTGCCAGCAGCCTGGCCCTTACTAGCGGGGTTCGCACAGATACGCAGTATTTT
J gene: TRBJ2-3
CDR3 length: 18
D gene: TRBD2
clone size: .
V gene: TRBV28

CDR3 protein: CASSYDSNPNTGELFF
CDR3 DNA: TGTGCCAGCAGCTATGACAGTAACCCGAACACCGGGGAGCTGTTTTTT
J gene: TRBJ2-2
CDR3 length: 16
D gene: .
clone size: .
V gene: TRBV7-3

CDR3 protein: CASSAGTGRARLSEKLFF
CDR3 DNA: TGTGCCAGCAGCGCGGGGACAGGGAGGGCGCGGTTGTCTGAAAAACTGTTTTTT
J gene: TRBJ1-4
CDR3 length: 18
D gene: TRBD1
clone size: .
V gene: TRBV9

CDR3 protein: CASSTGTGRGRQYEQYF
CDR3 DNA: TGTGCCAGCAGTACAGGGACAGGGCGGGGGCGTCAGTACGAGCAGTACTTC
J gene: TRBJ2-7
CDR3 length: 17
D gene: TRBD1
clone size: .
V gene: TRBV28

CDR3 protein: CASSLRSGRGDEQYF
CDR3 DNA: TGTGCCAGCAGTTTAAGGTCGGGTCGCGGGGACGAGCAGTACTTC
J gene: TRBJ2-7
CDR3 length: 15
D gene: .
clone size: .
V gene: TRBV28

CDR3 protein: CASSRTGTGGASEQYF
CDR3 DNA: TGTGCCAGCAGTCGTACCGGGACAGGGGGCGCTTCCGAGCAGTACTTC
J gene: TRBJ2-7
CDR3 length: 16
D gene: TRBD1
clone size: .
V gene: TRBV5-6

CDR3 protein: CASSHLGAEAFF
CDR3 DNA: TGTGCCAGTAGTCATCTGGGAGCTGAAGCTTTCTTT
J gene: TRBJ1-1
CDR3 length: 12
D gene: .
clone size: .
V gene: TRBV19

CDR3 protein: CASSSSGVAGPGTQYF
CDR3 DNA: TGTGCCAGCAGTTCCTCCGGGGTAGCGGGGCCAGGGACCCAGTACTTC
J gene: TRBJ2-5
CDR3 length: 16
D gene: TRBD2
clone size: .
V gene: TRBV27

CDR3 protein: CASSSMDSSYEQYF
CDR3 DNA: TGTGCCAGCAGTTCGATGGACAGCTCCTACGAGCAGTACTTC
J gene: TRBJ2-7
CDR3 length: 14
D gene: .
clone size: .
V gene: TRBV27

CDR3 protein: CASSLKPGSGNTIYF
CDR3 DNA: TGTGCCAGCAGCTTAAAACCGGGGTCCGGAAACACCATATATTTT
J gene: TRBJ1-3
CDR3 length: 15
D gene: .
clone size: .
V gene: TRBV11-2

CDR3 protein: CAWTKGGGAFGEQYF
CDR3 DNA: TGTGCCTGGACGAAGGGGGGAGGGGCTTTCGGCGAGCAGTACTTC
J gene: TRBJ2-7
CDR3 length: 15
D gene: .
clone size: .
V gene: TRBV30

CDR3 protein: CASSIRKGQYGYTF
CDR3 DNA: TGTGCCAGCAGCATCCGCAAAGGACAGTATGGCTACACCTTC
J gene: TRBJ1-2
CDR3 length: 14
D gene: .
clone size: .
V gene: TRBV11-2

CDR3 protein: CASSRGEGATNEKLFF
CDR3 DNA: TGTGCCAGCAGCCGGGGAGAGGGTGCAACTAATGAAAAACTGTTTTTT
J gene: TRBJ1-4
CDR3 length: 16
D gene: .
clone size: .
V gene: TRBV7-9

CDR3 protein: CASSLGTVRETQYF
CDR3 DNA: TGTGCCAGCAGCTTAGGGACAGTCCGTGAGACCCAGTACTTC
J gene: TRBJ2-5
CDR3 length: 14
D gene: .
clone size: .
V gene: TRBV7-2

CDR3 protein: CASSLDPPGQGAVSGETQYF
CDR3 DNA: TGCGCCAGCAGCTTGGATCCTCCGGGACAGGGGGCTGTGAGTGGAGAGACCCAGTACTTC
J gene: TRBJ2-5
CDR3 length: 20
D gene: TRBD1
clone size: .
V gene: TRBV5-1

CDR3 protein: CASSLVGTPNTGELFF
CDR3 DNA: TGTGCCAGCAGCTTAGTCGGGACACCTAACACCGGGGAGCTGTTTTTT
J gene: TRBJ2-2
CDR3 length: 16
D gene: .
clone size: .
V gene: TRBV7-8

CDR3 protein: CASSPGTSGYTGELFF
CDR3 DNA: TGCGCCAGCAGCCCTGGGACTAGCGGGTACACCGGGGAGCTGTTTTTT
J gene: TRBJ2-2
CDR3 length: 16
D gene: TRBD2
clone size: .
V gene: TRBV5-1

CDR3 protein: CASSRHDTQYF
CDR3 DNA: TGTGCCAGCAGTCGACATGATACGCAGTATTTT
J gene: TRBJ2-3
CDR3 length: 11
D gene: .
clone size: .
V gene: TRBV28

CDR3 protein: CASRPRTGTTDTQYF
CDR3 DNA: TGTGCCAGCAGACCAAGAACAGGGACAACAGATACGCAGTATTTT
J gene: TRBJ2-3
CDR3 length: 15
D gene: .
clone size: .
V gene: TRBV7-9

CDR3 protein: CASGLGPGQPQHF
CDR3 DNA: TGTGCTAGTGGTTTGGGCCCGGGGCAGCCCCAGCATTTT
J gene: TRBJ1-5
CDR3 length: 13
D gene: .
clone size: .
V gene: TRBV12-5

CDR3 protein: CASSMGLAGLETQYF
CDR3 DNA: TGTGCCAGCAGCATGGGACTAGCGGGGTTGGAGACCCAGTACTTC
J gene: TRBJ2-5
CDR3 length: 15
D gene: TRBD2
clone size: .
V gene: TRBV5-4

CDR3 protein: CASSPNGEANTEAFF
CDR3 DNA: TGTGCCAGCAGCCCCAACGGGGAGGCTAACACTGAAGCTTTCTTT
J gene: TRBJ1-1
CDR3 length: 15
D gene: .
clone size: .
V gene: TRBV5-5

CDR3 protein: CAISEEGVRDSPLHF
CDR3 DNA: TGTGCCATCAGTGAGGAAGGGGTTAGGGATTCACCCCTCCACTTT
J gene: TRBJ1-6
CDR3 length: 15
D gene: .
clone size: .
V gene: TRBV10-3